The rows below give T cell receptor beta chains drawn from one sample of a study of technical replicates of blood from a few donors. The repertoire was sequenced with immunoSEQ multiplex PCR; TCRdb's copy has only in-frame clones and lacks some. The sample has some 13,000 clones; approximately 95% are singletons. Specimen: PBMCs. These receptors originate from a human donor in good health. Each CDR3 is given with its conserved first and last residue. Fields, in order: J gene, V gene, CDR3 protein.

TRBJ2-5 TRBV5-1 CASSLAPGGAETQYF
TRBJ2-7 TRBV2 CAILSGRGYYEQYF
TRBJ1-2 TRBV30 CAWAGTEINYGYTF
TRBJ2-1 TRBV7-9 CASSEGQGSNQFF
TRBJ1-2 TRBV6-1 CASRLNYGYTF
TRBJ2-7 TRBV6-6 CASSYSTGGEQYF
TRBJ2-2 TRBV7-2 CASSPFSGTVNTGELFF
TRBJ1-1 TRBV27 CASSTFPNTEAFF
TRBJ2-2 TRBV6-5 CATGQGYTGELFF
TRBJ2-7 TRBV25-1 CASSLGTDEQYF
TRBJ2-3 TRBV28 CASSLYRASTDTQYF
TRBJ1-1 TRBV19 CASEPRGFVTEAFF
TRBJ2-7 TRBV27 CASSSGTSGRVDYEQYF
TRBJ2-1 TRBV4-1 CASSHLTGSNEQFF
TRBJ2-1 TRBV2 CASSGTSTHEQFF
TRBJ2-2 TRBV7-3 CASSLMGSSGGKNTGELFF
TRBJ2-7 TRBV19 CASSILTDRGLPSEQYF
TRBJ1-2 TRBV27 CASSPGQGYGYTF
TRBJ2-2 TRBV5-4 CASSLGSGRITGELFF
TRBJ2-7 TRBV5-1 CASSLTTGVISYEQYF
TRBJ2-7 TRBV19 CASSNVFAGGYYEQYF
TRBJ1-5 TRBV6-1 CASSEALGTVQPQHF
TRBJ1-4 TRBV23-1 CASSQSGGGQSNEKLFF
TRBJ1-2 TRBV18 CASSGQGAGYTF
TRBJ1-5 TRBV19 CASGQENQPQHF
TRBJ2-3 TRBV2 CASSGQAGGTDTQYF
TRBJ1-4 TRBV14 CASSPGTGNEKLFF
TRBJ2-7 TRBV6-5 CASTTGHDEQYF
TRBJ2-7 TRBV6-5 CASSQIQGTYEQYF
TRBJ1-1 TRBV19 CASSSMAPTGTVNTEAFF
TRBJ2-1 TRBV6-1 CASSEVGTGNYNEQFF
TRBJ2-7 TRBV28 CASRTGLYEQYF
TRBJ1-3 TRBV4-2 CASSQVESGTGNTIYF
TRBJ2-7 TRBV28 CASSLQGTGGRYEQYF
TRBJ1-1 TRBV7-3 CASSQDRGDTEAFF
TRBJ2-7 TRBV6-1 CASSAGTSAYEQYF
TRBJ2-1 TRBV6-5 CASSLASGRDEQFF
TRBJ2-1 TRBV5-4 CASSLARGRASNEQFF
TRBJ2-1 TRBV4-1 CASSPESGTGSYNEQFF
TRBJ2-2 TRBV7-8 CASSSGAGELFF
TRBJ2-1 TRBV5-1 CASSVLEHEQFF
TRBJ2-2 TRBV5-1 CASSSAGKATGELFF